This T cell receptor (beta chain) was captured in a study of identifying expanded T cells in peripheral blood. Overall study results and limits: Clone count variance between approximately two-week samples rose with total template count. Technical replicates showed approximately 1.2 changed clones; two weeks about 16; four weeks 19.

For this clone: Its antigen remains unknown.

Only in-frame clones appear in the TCRdb table, and some are missing; sequencing was by immunoSEQ multiplex PCR. The table includes some 100,000 clones, about 88% detected once. No infections or other immune events were documented during collection. This CDR3 region has 15 residues. V lost 5 bases to trimming and J lost 2 bases, with 13 bases between them. CDR1 and CDR2 (germline): MGHDK, SYGVNS. V and J are TRBV25-1 and TRBJ2-1; perhaps D is TRBD1 or TRBD2 (5 bases each). This clonotype originated in a person aged 18 to 75 in good health. Input material: blood. CDR3 nucleotides: TGTGCCAGCAGTAGGATGGGGACCACCTACAATGAGCAGTTCTTC. It codes for CASSRMGTTYNEQFF.